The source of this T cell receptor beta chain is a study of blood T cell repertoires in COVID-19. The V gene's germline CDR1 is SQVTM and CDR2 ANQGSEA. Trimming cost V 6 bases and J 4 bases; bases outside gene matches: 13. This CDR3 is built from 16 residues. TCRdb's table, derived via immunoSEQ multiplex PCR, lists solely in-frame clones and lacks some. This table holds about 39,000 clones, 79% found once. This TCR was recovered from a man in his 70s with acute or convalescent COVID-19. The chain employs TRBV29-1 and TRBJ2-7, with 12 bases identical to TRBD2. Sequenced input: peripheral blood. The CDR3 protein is CSVAAGRGTSGYEQYF. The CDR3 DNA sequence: TGCAGCGTCGCTGCGGGGAGAGGGACTAGCGGGTACGAGCAGTACTTC.